This section outlines one T cell receptor beta chain sequence together with its context. The target antigen is unknown. The data are from a study of blood T cells in healthy people across ages. Notes on the study in general: Strong correlation was found linking TCR beta diversity to naive T cell percentage. Versus aged donors, long-lived donors had higher diversity and more naive CD4+ cells. Significant beta diversity loss was already apparent by age approximately 42, declining roughly linearly.

Alongside a J-beta primer mix, a sample-barcoded 5' primer served in a second PCR lasting roughly 6 to 12 cycles. Every single cDNA molecule received a tag from a template-switch adaptor with 12 random nucleotides. Each CDR3 protein is one row after TCRdb ran MiXCR on the 5' RACE reads. The repertoire holds over 600,000 distinct CDR3 sequences, with 20% to 25% as singletons. The J segment lost 0 bases and the V segment lost 7 bases, leaving 6 bases of the junction unmatched. Germline V gene data show CDR1 as SGHRS and CDR2 as YFSETQ. The CDR3 spans 15 residues. The V gene is TRBV5-1, the J gene TRBJ2-1; TRBD2 agrees at 8 bases. Sequencing was carried out using blood. The TCR sequence derives from a man in his 70s in good health. The DNA for the CDR3 is TGCGCCAGCGGAGAAAGCGGGAGCTCCTACAATGAGCAGTTCTTC. Translating gives CASGESGSSYNEQFF.